In this sample, the clone carrying this T cell receptor beta chain turned up once. This entry belongs to a study of blood T cell repertoires in COVID-19. The CDR3 totals 14 residues. V shed 7 bases, J shed 5 bases, and the junction held 10 bases outside the gene matches. Germline CDR1 SEHNR, CDR2 FQNEAQ (reference sequence). Here immunoSEQ multiplex PCR was the method, and the copy in TCRdb shows in-frame clones only, minus some. The data show some 100,000 clones, approximately 82% seen once. The sequencing sample was made of peripheral blood. The clonotype was recovered from an older woman with acute or convalescent COVID-19. This chain joins TRBV7-9 and TRBJ1-2; TRBD1 matches 7 bases. The CDR3 sequence is CASMSSGGKYGYTF. The CDR3 DNA sequence: TGTGCCAGCATGTCGTCAGGGGGGAAGTATGGCTACACCTTC.